This T cell receptor beta chain was recorded in a study of cytomegalovirus exposure and HLA in healthy donors. About the study: A subsequent analysis reported that the roughly 120 validation repertoires were produced on the same platform that had also been used for the roughly 670 first-cohort repertoires.

Study observations and caveats: According to a subsequent analysis, TCR clusters from the first cohort were inclined to appear together in the 110 or so validation repertoires. Cytomegalovirus association was listed for around 170 TCR beta chains.

The donors were part of the 120-subject validation cohort, which stood apart from the approximately 670-subject first cohort. The germline gives CDR1 SGHAT, CDR2 FQNNGV. The V segment lost 5 bases and the J segment 4 bases; nucleotides outside the gene matches: 9. CDR3 size: 15 residues. This table comes from immunoSEQ multiplex PCR, and its TCRdb copy is limited to in-frame clones, with some not included. This sample yields 150,000 to 170,000 clones, of which roughly 84% are seen a single time; less than 2.5% belongs to the top ten. As for this clone: Its antigen is undetermined.

The sequence was collected from a human donor in good health. Sequencing was carried out using PBMCs. The chain joins TRBV11-2 to TRBJ2-7; the match to TRBD2 covers 9 bases. The CDR3, as DNA: TGTGCCAGCAGCATGACCGGGACTAGCTTTTACGAGCAGTACTTC. Amino acids: CASSMTGTSFYEQYF.